This T cell receptor beta chain came from a study of cytomegalovirus exposure and HLA in healthy donors. Findings and limits, study-wide: For TCR beta chains, V- and J-gene trimming was later linked to a missense DCLRE1C variant.

Primers for the PCR totalled 60 Vbeta and 13 Jbeta. Assay used: immunoSEQ multiplex PCR; TCRdb lists only in-frame clones, some missing. The sample lists roughly 100,000 clones, approximately 80% seen once, with roughly 5% in the top ten. Notes on this clone: What it binds is unknown.

Sequencing input: PBMCs. The sequence came from a male donor in good health and CMV-seronegative.

DNA of the CDR3: TGTGCCAGCAGCTTCTATCCTCGGGACAGAGGAAACACCATATATTTT. It translates to CASSFYPRDRGNTIYF. The rearrangement uses TRBV7-9 and TRBJ1-3; 7 bases agree with TRBD1. The V segment lost 3 bases and the J segment 4 bases; nucleotides outside the gene matches: 9. This CDR3 contains 16 residues. Germline V gene lookup returns CDR1 SEHNR and CDR2 FQNEAQ (reference sequence).